The clone carrying this TCR beta chain has a single count. These data are taken from a study of cytomegalovirus exposure and HLA in healthy donors. PCR was performed using 60 Vbeta and 13 Jbeta primers. The table came from immunoSEQ multiplex PCR; TCRdb's copy has only in-frame clones and leaves some out. The table records 150,000 to 200,000 clones, 78% of them present only once. Germline-derived CDR1 and CDR2 are SNHLY and FYNNEI. There are 15 residues in the CDR3. V was clipped by 6 bases and J by 6 bases; unmatched bases: 12. Sequenced sample: PBMCs. This receptor was obtained from a woman in her fifties or sixties in good health and CMV-seropositive. This chain uses TRBV2 with TRBJ2-5; 8 bases match TRBD2. The CDR3 sequence: CASRPRLAPLKTQYF. DNA for the CDR3: TGTGCCAGCAGACCCAGACTAGCGCCCCTAAAGACCCAGTACTTC.